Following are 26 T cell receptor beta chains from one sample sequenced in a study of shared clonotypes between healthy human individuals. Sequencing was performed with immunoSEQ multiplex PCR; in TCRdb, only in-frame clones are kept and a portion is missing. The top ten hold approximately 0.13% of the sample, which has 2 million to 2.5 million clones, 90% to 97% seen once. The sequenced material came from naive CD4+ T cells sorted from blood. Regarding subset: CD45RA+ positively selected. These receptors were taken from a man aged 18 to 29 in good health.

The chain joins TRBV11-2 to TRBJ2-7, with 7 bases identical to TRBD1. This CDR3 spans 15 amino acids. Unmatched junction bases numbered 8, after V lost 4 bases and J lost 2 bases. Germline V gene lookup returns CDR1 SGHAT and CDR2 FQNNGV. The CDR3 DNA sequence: TGTGCCAGCAGCTCCTCCGGGACAGCAACCTACGAGCAGTACTTC. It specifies CASSSSGTATYEQYF. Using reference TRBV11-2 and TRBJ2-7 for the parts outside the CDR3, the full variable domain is EAGVAQSPRYKIIEKRQSVAFWCNPISGHATLYWYQQILGQGPKLLIQFQNNGVVDDSQLPKDRFSAERLKGVDSTLKIQPAKLEDSAVYLCASSSSGTATYEQYFGPGTRLTVT.

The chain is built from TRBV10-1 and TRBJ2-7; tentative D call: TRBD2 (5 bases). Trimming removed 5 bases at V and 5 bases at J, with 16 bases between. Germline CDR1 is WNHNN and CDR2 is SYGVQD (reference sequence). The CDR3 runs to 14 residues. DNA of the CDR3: TGCGCCAGCAGTCTTCAGCGGTCGAGGGACGAGCAGTACTTC. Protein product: CASSLQRSRDEQYF.

Here the CDR3 DNA reads TGTGCCAGCAGCTCACCGGGGCTGCGCGATACGCAGTATTTT. This encodes CASSSPGLRDTQYF. The J gene is TRBJ2-3, the V gene TRBV11-2; either TRBD1 or TRBD2 may fit D (5 bases each). This CDR3 spans 14 amino acids. Germline V gene data show CDR1 as SGHAT and CDR2 as FQNNGV. The V gene lost 4 bases and the J gene lost 6 bases, with 14 bases spanning the gap.

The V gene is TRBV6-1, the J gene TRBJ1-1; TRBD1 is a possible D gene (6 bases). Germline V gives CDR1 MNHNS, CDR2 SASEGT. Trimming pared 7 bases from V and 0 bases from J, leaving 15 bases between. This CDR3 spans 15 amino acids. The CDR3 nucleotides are TGTGCCAGCACGTGGGCAGGGGCCGTGAACACTGAAGCTTTCTTT. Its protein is CASTWAGAVNTEAFF.

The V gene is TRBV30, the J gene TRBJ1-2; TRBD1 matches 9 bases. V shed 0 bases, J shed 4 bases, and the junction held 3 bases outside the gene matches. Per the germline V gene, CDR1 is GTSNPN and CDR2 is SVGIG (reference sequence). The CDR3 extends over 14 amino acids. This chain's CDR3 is CAWSVGQGSYGYTF. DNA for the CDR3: TGTGCCTGGAGTGTGGGACAGGGTAGCTATGGCTACACCTTC.

This CDR3 reads CASSLGAGRREKLFF. In DNA form, the CDR3 reads TGTGCCAGCAGCTTAGGTGCAGGGAGGAGGGAAAAACTGTTTTTT. The V and J genes are TRBV7-9 and TRBJ1-4; possibly TRBD1 for D (5 bases). The V gene's germline CDR1 is SEHNR and CDR2 FQNEAQ (reference sequence). V lost 1 base to trimming and J lost 8 bases, with 14 bases between them. The CDR3 has 15 amino acids.

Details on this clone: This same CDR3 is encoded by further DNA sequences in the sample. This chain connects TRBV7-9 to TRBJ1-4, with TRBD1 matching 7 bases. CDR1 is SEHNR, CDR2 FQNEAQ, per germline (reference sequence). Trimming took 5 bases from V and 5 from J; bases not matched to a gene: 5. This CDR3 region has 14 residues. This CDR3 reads CASSPGQPNEKLFF. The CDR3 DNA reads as TGTGCCAGCAGCCCGGGACAGCCGAATGAAAAACTGTTTTTT.

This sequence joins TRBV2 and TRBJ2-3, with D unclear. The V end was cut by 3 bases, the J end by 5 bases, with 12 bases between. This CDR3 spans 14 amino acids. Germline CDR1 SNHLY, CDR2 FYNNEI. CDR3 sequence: CASSDTSNRDTQYF. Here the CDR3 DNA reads TGTGCCAGCAGTGATACCTCCAACAGAGATACGCAGTATTTT.

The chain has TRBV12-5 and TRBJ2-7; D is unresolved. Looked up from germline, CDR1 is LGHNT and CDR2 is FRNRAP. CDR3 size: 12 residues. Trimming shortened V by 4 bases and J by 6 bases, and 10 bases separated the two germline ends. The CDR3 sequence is CASGSETPEQYF. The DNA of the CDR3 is TGTGCTAGTGGTTCCGAGACACCCGAGCAGTACTTC.

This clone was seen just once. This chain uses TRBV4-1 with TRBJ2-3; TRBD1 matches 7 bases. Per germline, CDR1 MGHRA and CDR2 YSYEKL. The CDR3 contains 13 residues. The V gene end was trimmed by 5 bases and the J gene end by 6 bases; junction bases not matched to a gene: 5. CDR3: CASSTRGLDTQYF. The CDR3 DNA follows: TGCGCCAGCAGCACCAGGGGGTTGGATACGCAGTATTTT.

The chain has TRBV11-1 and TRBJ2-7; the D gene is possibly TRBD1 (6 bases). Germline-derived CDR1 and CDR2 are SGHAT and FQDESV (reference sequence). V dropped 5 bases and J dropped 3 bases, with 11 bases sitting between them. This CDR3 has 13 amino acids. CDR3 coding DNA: TGTGCCAGCAGCAAAGGACAGAGCTACGAGCAGTACTTC. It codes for CASSKGQSYEQYF.

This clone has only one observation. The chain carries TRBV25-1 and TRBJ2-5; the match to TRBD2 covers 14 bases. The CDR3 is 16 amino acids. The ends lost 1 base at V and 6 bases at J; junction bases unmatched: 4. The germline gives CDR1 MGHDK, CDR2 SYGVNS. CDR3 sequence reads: CASSESGLAGVKTQYF. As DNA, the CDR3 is TGTGCCAGCAGTGAATCGGGACTAGCGGGAGTGAAGACCCAGTACTTC.

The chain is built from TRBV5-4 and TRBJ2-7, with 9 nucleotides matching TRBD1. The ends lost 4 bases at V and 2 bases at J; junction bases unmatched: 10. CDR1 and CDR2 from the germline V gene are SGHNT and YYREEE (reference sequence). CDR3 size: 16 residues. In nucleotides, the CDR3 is TGTGCCAGCAGCCGGGGACGGACAGGGGAGCCCTACGAGCAGTACTTC. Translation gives CASSRGRTGEPYEQYF.

CDR3 in amino acids: CASYPRKELGQPQHF. CDR3 nucleotide sequence: TGTGCCAGCTACCCACGGAAGGAGTTAGGTCAGCCCCAGCATTTT. V gene TRBV28 combines with J gene TRBJ1-5; the D is unclear. There are 15 residues in the CDR3. Germline values: CDR1 MDHEN, CDR2 SYDVKM. Trimming shortened V by 8 bases and J by 6 bases, and 20 bases separated the two germline ends.

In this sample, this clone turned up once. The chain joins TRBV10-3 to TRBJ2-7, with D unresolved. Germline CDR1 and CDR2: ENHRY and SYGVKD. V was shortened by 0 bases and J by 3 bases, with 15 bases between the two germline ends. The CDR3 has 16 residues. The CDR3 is CAISESKGGRNYEQYF. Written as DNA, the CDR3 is TGTGCCATCAGTGAGTCGAAGGGCGGTCGAAACTACGAGCAGTACTTC.

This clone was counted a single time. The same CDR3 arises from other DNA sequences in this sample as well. In DNA form, the CDR3 reads TGTGCCAGCAGCTTGGGACCGTATAATTCACCCCTCCACTTT. Amino acid sequence: CASSLGPYNSPLHF. This chain uses TRBV5-8 with TRBJ1-6; no firm D call. V gave up 0 bases and J gave up 4 bases, with 5 bases separating them. The CDR3 sequence is 14 residues long. Per the germline V gene, CDR1 is SGHTS and CDR2 is YDEGEE. Full variable domain (missing parts from reference TRBV5-8 and TRBJ1-6): EAGVTQSPTHLIKTRGQQATLRCSPISGHTSVYWYQQALGLGLQFLLWYDEGEERNRGNFPPRFSGRQFPNYSSELNVNALELEDSALYLCASSLGPYNSPLHFGNGTRLTVT.

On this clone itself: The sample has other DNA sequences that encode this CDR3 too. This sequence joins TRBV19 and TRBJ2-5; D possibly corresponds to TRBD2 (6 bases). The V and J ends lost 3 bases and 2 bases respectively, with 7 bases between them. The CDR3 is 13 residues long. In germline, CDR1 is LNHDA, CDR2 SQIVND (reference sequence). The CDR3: CASSMAGQETQYF. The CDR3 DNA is TGTGCCAGTAGTATGGCGGGGCAAGAGACCCAGTACTTC.

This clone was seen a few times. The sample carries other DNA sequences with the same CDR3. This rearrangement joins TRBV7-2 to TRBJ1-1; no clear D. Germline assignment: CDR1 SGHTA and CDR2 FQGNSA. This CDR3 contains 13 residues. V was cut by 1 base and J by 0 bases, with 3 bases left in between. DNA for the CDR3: TGTGCCAGCAGCTTAGAGATGAACACTGAAGCTTTCTTT. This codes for CASSLEMNTEAFF.

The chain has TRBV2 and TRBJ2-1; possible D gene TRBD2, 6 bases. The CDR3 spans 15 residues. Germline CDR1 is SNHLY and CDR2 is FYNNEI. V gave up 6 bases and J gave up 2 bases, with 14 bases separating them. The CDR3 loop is CASRPLAGTYNEQFF. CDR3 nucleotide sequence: TGTGCCAGCAGACCTCTGGCGGGGACCTACAATGAGCAGTTCTTC.

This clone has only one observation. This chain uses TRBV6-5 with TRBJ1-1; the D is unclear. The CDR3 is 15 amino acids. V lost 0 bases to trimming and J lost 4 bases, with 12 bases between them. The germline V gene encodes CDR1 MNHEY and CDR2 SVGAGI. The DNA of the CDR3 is TGTGCCAGCAGTTACTCGTCACGCGGGAGCACTGAAGCTTTCTTT. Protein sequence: CASSYSSRGSTEAFF.

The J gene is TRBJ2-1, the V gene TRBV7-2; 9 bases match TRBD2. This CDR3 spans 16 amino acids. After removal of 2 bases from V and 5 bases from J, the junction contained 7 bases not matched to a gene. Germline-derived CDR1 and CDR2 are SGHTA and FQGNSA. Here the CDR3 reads CASSLLLAGLDNEQFF. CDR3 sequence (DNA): TGTGCCAGCAGCTTATTGCTAGCGGGGCTTGACAATGAGCAGTTCTTC.

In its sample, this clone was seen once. The CDR3: CASTYRAPSLAANEKLFF. The CDR3, as DNA: TGTGCCAGCACCTACCGGGCTCCTTCCCTTGCCGCTAATGAAAAACTGTTTTTT. The chain joins TRBV18 to TRBJ1-4; D ambiguous. CDR3 length equals 18 residues. Trimming took off 8 bases at V and 3 bases at J, with 25 bases between the two ends. Germline values: CDR1 KGHSH, CDR2 LQKENI. The whole variable domain, remainder taken from reference TRBV18 and TRBJ1-4, is NAGVMQNPRHLVRRRGQEARLRCSPMKGHSHVYWYRQLPEEGLKFMVYLQKENIIDESGMPKERFSAEFPKEGPSILRIQQVVRGDSAAYFCASTYRAPSLAANEKLFFGSGTQLSVL.

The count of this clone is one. The CDR3 here is CAISEGTVEKLFF. The CDR3 DNA follows: TGTGCCATCAGTGAAGGGACGGTTGAAAAACTGTTTTTT. V is TRBV10-3 and J is TRBJ1-4; a possible D gene is TRBD1 (5 bases). V gave up 3 bases and J gave up 7 bases, with 9 bases separating them. Germline V gene data show CDR1 as ENHRY and CDR2 as SYGVKD. The CDR3 spans 13 residues.

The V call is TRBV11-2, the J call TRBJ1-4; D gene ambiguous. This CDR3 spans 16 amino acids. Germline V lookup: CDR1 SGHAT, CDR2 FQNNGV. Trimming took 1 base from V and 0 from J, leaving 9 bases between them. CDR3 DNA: TGTGCCAGCAGCTTAGCTACTTACACAACTAATGAAAAACTGTTTTTT. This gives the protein CASSLATYTTNEKLFF.

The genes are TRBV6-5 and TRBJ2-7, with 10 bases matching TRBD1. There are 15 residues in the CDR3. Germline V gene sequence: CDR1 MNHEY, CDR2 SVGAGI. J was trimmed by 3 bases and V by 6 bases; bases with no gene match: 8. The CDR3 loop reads CASSRGQGVSYEQYF. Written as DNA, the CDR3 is TGTGCCAGCAGCCGCGGACAGGGGGTTAGCTACGAGCAGTACTTC.

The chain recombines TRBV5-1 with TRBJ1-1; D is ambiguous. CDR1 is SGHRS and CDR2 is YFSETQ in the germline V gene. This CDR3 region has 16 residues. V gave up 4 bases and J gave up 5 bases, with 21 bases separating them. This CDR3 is CASSPHPPERRTEAFF. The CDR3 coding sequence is TGCGCCAGCAGCCCCCATCCCCCCGAAAGAAGGACTGAAGCTTTCTTT.